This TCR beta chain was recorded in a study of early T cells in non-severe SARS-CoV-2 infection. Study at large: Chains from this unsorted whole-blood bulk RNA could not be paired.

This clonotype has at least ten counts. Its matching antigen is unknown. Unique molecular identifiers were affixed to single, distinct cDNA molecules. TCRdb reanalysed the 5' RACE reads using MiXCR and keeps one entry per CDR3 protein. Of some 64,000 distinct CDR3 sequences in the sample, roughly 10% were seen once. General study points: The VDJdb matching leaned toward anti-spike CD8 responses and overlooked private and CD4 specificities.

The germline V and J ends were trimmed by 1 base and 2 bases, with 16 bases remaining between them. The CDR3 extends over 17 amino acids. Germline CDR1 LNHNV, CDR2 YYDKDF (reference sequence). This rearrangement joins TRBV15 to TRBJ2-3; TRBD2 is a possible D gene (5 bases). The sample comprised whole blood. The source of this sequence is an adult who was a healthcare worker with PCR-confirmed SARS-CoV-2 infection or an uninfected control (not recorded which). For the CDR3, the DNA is TGTGCCACCAGCAGAGGACTCGCGGCTAGCTACACAGATACGCAGTATTTT. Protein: CATSRGLAASYTDTQYF.